Each of the 3 T cell receptor beta chains below was sequenced from the same sample in a study. Treg sorting used a CD4+CD25+CD127-/low gate. One entry per CDR3 protein results from TCRdb running MiXCR on the 5' RACE reads. The profile shows under 9,500 distinct CDR3 sequences, about 45% of them singletons. The specimen was Tregs sorted from a lymph node. Receptors were obtained from a female donor with breast cancer.

The rearrangement uses TRBV7-9 and TRBJ2-7; 8 bases are a match to TRBD1. The CDR3 length is 14 residues. Per germline, CDR1 SEHNR and CDR2 FQNEAQ (reference sequence). The V and J ends lost 4 bases and 6 bases, in that order; junction bases with no gene match: 8. CDR3 DNA: TGTGCCAGCAGCTCTAAGACAGGGGATTTCGAGCAGTACTTC. Amino acids: CASSSKTGDFEQYF. Supplemented by reference TRBV7-9 and TRBJ2-7, the full variable domain reads DTGVSQNPRHKITKRGQNVTFRCDPISEHNRLYWYRQTLGQGPEFLTYFQNEAQLEKSRLLSDRFSAERPKGSFSTLEIQRTEQGDSAMYLCASSSKTGDFEQYFGPGTRLTVT.

The chain is built from TRBV7-3 and TRBJ1-1; tentatively, D is TRBD1 (5 bases). Trimming left V 5 bases short and J 1 base short, with 14 bases between. The CDR3 runs 15 residues. Germline assignment: CDR1 SGHTA and CDR2 FQGTGA. DNA of the CDR3: TGTGCCAGCAGCCCCGACCCCACAGGGAACACTGAAGCTTTCTTT. Translation gives CASSPDPTGNTEAFF.

V usage is TRBV7-2 and J usage is TRBJ2-3, with a weak D call TRBD1 (6 bases). The CDR3 is 16 residues long. Per germline, CDR1 SGHTA and CDR2 FQGNSA. With 1 base removed from V and 2 bases from J, the gap between germline ends came to 13 bases. DNA for the CDR3: TGTGCCAGCAGCTTAGAGTTGGGGGCCCTCACAGATACGCAGTATTTT. It codes for CASSLELGALTDTQYF.